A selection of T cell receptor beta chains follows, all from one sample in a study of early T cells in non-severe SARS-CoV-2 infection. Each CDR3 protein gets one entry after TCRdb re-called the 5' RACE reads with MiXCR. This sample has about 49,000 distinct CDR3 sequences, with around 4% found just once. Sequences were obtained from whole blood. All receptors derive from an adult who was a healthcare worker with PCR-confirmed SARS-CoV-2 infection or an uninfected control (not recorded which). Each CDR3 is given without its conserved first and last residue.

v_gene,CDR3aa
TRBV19,ASSPRGTGNQPQH
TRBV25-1,ASTRTSGASYNEQF
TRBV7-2,ASSLAKGVKNSPLH
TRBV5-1,ASEDIPDTEAF
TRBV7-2,ASSTVTGVGDGYT
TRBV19,ASSIKGTGRDTQY
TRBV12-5,ASGLTRLQGNEQF
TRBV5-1,ASSLELGAPDIQY
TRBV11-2,ASSLWWETEAF
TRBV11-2,ASSVEMRNSPLH
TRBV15,ATSSGQFSSTDTQY
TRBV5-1,ASSFGPAGGDNEQF
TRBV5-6,ASSLGGLGVEQY
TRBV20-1,SAPAQGPHYGYT
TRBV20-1,SARRQSSYEQY
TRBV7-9,ASSPSTGQGSQDTQY
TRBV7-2,ASSLPGAQY
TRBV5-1,ASSLEVPGANVLT
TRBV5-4,ASSVGRGSEGTEAF
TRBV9,ASSASGTNEQY
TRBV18,ASSPVDNEQF
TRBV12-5,ASGTDGNTEAF